The rows below give T cell receptor beta chains drawn from one sample of a study of cytomegalovirus exposure and HLA in healthy donors. Assay: immunoSEQ multiplex PCR; the TCRdb copy retains only in-frame clones and omits some. The sample yields around 97,000 clones, around a tenth seen once. The specimen sequenced was PBMCs. These TCRs come from a man aged 45 to 65 in good health and CMV-seropositive. Both conserved end residues are part of each CDR3. The D gene is left open where the match is weak. A clone size is listed for some rows: how often the clone was seen (once, few, many), or a class if it is expanded.

J: TRBJ2-7
D: -
size: few
V: TRBV30
CDR3: CAWNGGKVYEQYF
DNA: TGTGCCTGGAATGGCGGGAAGGTCTACGAGCAGTACTTC

J: TRBJ2-3
D: TRBD1
size: -
V: TRBV6-1
CDR3: CASRTGTGRTDTQYF
DNA: TGTGCCAGCAGAACCGGGACAGGTCGGACAGATACGCAGTATTTT

J: TRBJ1-4
D: -
size: -
V: TRBV18
CDR3: CASSHDTGPNEKLFF
DNA: TGTGCCAGCTCGCACGATACAGGGCCTAATGAAAAACTGTTTTTT

J: TRBJ1-1
D: -
size: -
V: TRBV16
CDR3: CASTFQGLGTEAFF
DNA: TGTGCCAGCACCTTCCAGGGGCTGGGCACTGAAGCTTTCTTT

J: TRBJ1-4
D: TRBD1
size: -
V: TRBV6-6
CDR3: CASSSRGQGDEKLVF
DNA: TGTGCCAGCAGTTCCAGGGGACAGGGCGATGAAAAACTGGTTTTT

J: TRBJ1-3
D: TRBD1
size: -
V: TRBV5-1
CDR3: CASSLGTGSSGNTIYF
DNA: TGCGCCAGCAGCCTTGGGACAGGGAGCTCTGGAAACACCATATATTTT

J: TRBJ2-1
D: -
size: many
V: TRBV6-5
CDR3: CASSPDNYNEQFF
DNA: TGTGCCAGCAGTCCGGACAATTACAATGAGCAGTTCTTC

J: TRBJ1-3
D: TRBD1
size: -
V: TRBV7-8
CDR3: CASSLVAGGSGNTIYF
DNA: TGTGCCAGCAGCTTAGTTGCAGGGGGCTCTGGAAACACCATATATTTT

J: TRBJ2-3
D: TRBD2
size: -
V: TRBV4-2
CDR3: CASSRTSGRESSDTQYF
DNA: TGTGCCAGCAGCAGAACTAGCGGGAGGGAGAGTTCAGATACGCAGTATTTT

J: TRBJ1-1
D: -
size: few
V: TRBV5-1
CDR3: CASSLAKGQPEAFF
DNA: TGCGCCAGCAGCTTGGCCAAGGGGCAGCCCGAAGCTTTCTTT

J: TRBJ1-2
D: -
size: -
V: TRBV7-9
CDR3: CASSLVDTPGGGGYTF
DNA: TGTGCCAGCAGCTTAGTGGACACGCCCGGTGGGGGGGGCTACACCTTC

J: TRBJ2-1
D: -
size: -
V: TRBV14
CDR3: CASSQELGFNEQFF
DNA: TGTGCCAGCAGCCAGGAACTAGGGTTCAATGAGCAGTTCTTC

J: TRBJ2-7
D: -
size: -
V: TRBV2
CDR3: CASSGTLAIYEQYF
DNA: TGTGCCAGCAGTGGAACACTAGCAATCTACGAGCAGTACTTC

J: TRBJ1-4
D: TRBD1
size: -
V: TRBV5-1
CDR3: CASSLAGTVNEKLFF
DNA: TGCGCCAGCAGCTTGGCGGGGACAGTGAATGAAAAACTGTTTTTT

J: TRBJ2-5
D: TRBD2
size: -
V: TRBV2
CDR3: CASNLAGQETQYF
DNA: TGTGCCAGCAACCTAGCGGGACAAGAGACCCAGTACTTC

J: TRBJ1-5
D: TRBD1
size: -
V: TRBV9
CDR3: CASSEGQAGQPQHF
DNA: TGTGCCAGCAGCGAGGGACAGGCGGGTCAGCCCCAGCATTTT

J: TRBJ2-1
D: TRBD2
size: few
V: TRBV30
CDR3: CASKRAGVAGYNEQFF
DNA: TGTGCCTCCAAACGAGCCGGGGTAGCGGGCTACAATGAGCAGTTCTTC

J: TRBJ2-7
D: TRBD2
size: few
V: TRBV27
CDR3: CASSPGLAFTYEQYF
DNA: TGTGCCAGCAGTCCCGGACTAGCGTTTACCTACGAGCAGTACTTC

J: TRBJ1-5
D: TRBD1
size: few
V: TRBV27
CDR3: CASSKRTGFDQPQHF
DNA: TGTGCCAGCAGTAAAAGGACAGGGTTCGATCAGCCCCAGCATTTT

J: TRBJ1-6
D: -
size: few
V: TRBV19
CDR3: CASQGSYNSPLHF
DNA: TGTGCCAGCCAGGGATCCTATAATTCACCCCTCCACTTT

J: TRBJ2-1
D: -
size: few
V: TRBV27
CDR3: CASRREPHNEQFF
DNA: TGTGCCAGCAGGAGGGAGCCCCACAATGAGCAGTTCTTC

J: TRBJ1-5
D: TRBD1
size: -
V: TRBV28
CDR3: CASRGRQGFNQPQHF
DNA: TGTGCCAGCAGGGGCCGACAGGGATTTAATCAGCCCCAGCATTTT

J: TRBJ1-1
D: TRBD1
size: -
V: TRBV5-1
CDR3: CASSSSTGGTEAFF
DNA: TGCGCCAGCAGTTCTAGTACAGGGGGAACTGAAGCTTTCTTT

J: TRBJ1-5
D: -
size: -
V: TRBV28
CDR3: CASSARRSNQPQHF
DNA: TGTGCCAGCAGCGCTAGAAGGAGCAATCAGCCCCAGCATTTT

J: TRBJ2-7
D: TRBD2
size: few
V: TRBV6-5
CDR3: CASSSWTSGSSEQYF
DNA: TGTGCCAGCAGTTCATGGACTAGCGGGTCCTCCGAGCAGTACTTC

J: TRBJ2-5
D: TRBD2
size: many
V: TRBV11-2
CDR3: CASSLRLAASRETQYF
DNA: TGTGCCAGCAGCTTGCGGCTAGCGGCGAGTCGAGAGACCCAGTACTTC

J: TRBJ2-3
D: TRBD2
size: few
V: TRBV2
CDR3: CASSESGGRTDTQYF
DNA: TGTGCCAGCAGTGAATCGGGGGGAAGGACAGATACGCAGTATTTT

J: TRBJ1-5
D: TRBD1
size: many
V: TRBV6-5
CDR3: CASSYGQGTQPQHF
DNA: TGTGCCAGCAGTTATGGACAGGGGACTCAGCCCCAGCATTTT

J: TRBJ2-2
D: TRBD2
size: few
V: TRBV4-3
CDR3: CASSQDWGREVTGELFF
DNA: TGCGCCAGCAGCCAAGATTGGGGGCGGGAGGTGACCGGGGAGCTGTTTTTT

J: TRBJ1-1
D: -
size: few
V: TRBV18
CDR3: CASSQAGTPNTEAFF
DNA: TGTGCCAGCTCACAGGCCGGGACACCAAACACTGAAGCTTTCTTT

J: TRBJ2-1
D: TRBD2
size: -
V: TRBV4-1
CDR3: CASSQDRASGRVYDEQFF
DNA: TGCGCCAGCAGCCAAGACCGGGCTAGCGGGAGGGTATACGATGAGCAGTTCTTC

J: TRBJ2-7
D: -
size: -
V: TRBV29-1
CDR3: CSVEDGKRAYEQYF
DNA: TGCAGCGTTGAAGATGGAAAGCGCGCCTACGAGCAGTACTTC